This is a list of T cell receptor beta chains from one sample in a study of blood T cell repertoires in COVID-19. Using immunoSEQ multiplex PCR, the repertoire was profiled, and TCRdb retains in-frame clones only, with some absent. The table has approximately 100,000 clones, 87% seen once. What was sequenced was peripheral blood. These TCRs come from a woman aged 25-40 years with acute or convalescent COVID-19. Both conserved end residues are part of each CDR3. A D gene is named only where the DNA matches it firmly.

v_call: TRBV5-1; d_call: NA; j_call: TRBJ2-7; cdr3_nt: TGCGCCAGCAGCAGCGCACAGGAAGTAGGAGAGCAGTACTTC; cdr3_aa: CASSSAQEVGEQYF
v_call: TRBV25-1; d_call: NA; j_call: TRBJ1-2; cdr3_nt: TGTGCCAGCAGTGCCGCGGACAATATCCATGGCTACACCTTC; cdr3_aa: CASSAADNIHGYTF
v_call: TRBV15; d_call: NA; j_call: TRBJ2-7; cdr3_nt: TGTGCCACCAGCAGAGGGTCCTTTAGCGAGCAGTACTTC; cdr3_aa: CATSRGSFSEQYF
v_call: TRBV24-1; d_call: TRBD2; j_call: TRBJ2-1; cdr3_nt: TGTGCCACCAATAGCGGGGGATCTTACAATGAGCAGTTCTTC; cdr3_aa: CATNSGGSYNEQFF
v_call: TRBV7-9; d_call: TRBD1; j_call: TRBJ2-1; cdr3_nt: TGTGCCAGCAGCTACGGACAGGGCTACAATGAGCAGTTCTTC; cdr3_aa: CASSYGQGYNEQFF
v_call: TRBV6-5; d_call: NA; j_call: TRBJ1-2; cdr3_nt: TGTGCCAGCAGTCAGGGGCCTTATGGCTACACCTTC; cdr3_aa: CASSQGPYGYTF
v_call: TRBV2; d_call: NA; j_call: TRBJ1-5; cdr3_nt: TGTGCCAGCAGCTTACAACCTAGCAATCAGCCCCAGCATTTT; cdr3_aa: CASSLQPSNQPQHF
v_call: TRBV6-6; d_call: NA; j_call: TRBJ1-2; cdr3_nt: TGTGCCAGCAGCGGACAGCTCTATGGCTACACCTTC; cdr3_aa: CASSGQLYGYTF
v_call: TRBV28; d_call: TRBD1; j_call: TRBJ2-3; cdr3_nt: TGTGCCAGCAGTGGGGGGGACAGGGCGCAGTATTTT; cdr3_aa: CASSGGDRAQYF
v_call: TRBV7-9; d_call: TRBD1; j_call: TRBJ1-6; cdr3_nt: TGTGCCAGCAGCTTTAGACAGGGGGGGAATTCACCCCTCCACTTT; cdr3_aa: CASSFRQGGNSPLHF
v_call: TRBV5-5; d_call: NA; j_call: TRBJ2-7; cdr3_nt: TGTGCCAGCAGCTTGGGCGGGACGGGGTGGTACGAGCAGTACTTC; cdr3_aa: CASSLGGTGWYEQYF
v_call: TRBV5-8; d_call: NA; j_call: TRBJ2-1; cdr3_nt: TGTGCCAGCAGCTCGACAGGTTCTGGGTCCTACAATGAGCAGTTCTTC; cdr3_aa: CASSSTGSGSYNEQFF
v_call: TRBV30; d_call: NA; j_call: TRBJ1-1; cdr3_nt: TGTGCCTGGAGGACAGGCCTTGAAGCTTTCTTT; cdr3_aa: CAWRTGLEAFF
v_call: TRBV14; d_call: NA; j_call: TRBJ2-7; cdr3_nt: TGTGCCAGCAGCCAAGCACCTCTGAGGGGGATGGATTTAATACAGTACTTC; cdr3_aa: CASSQAPLRGMDLIQYF
v_call: TRBV29-1; d_call: TRBD2; j_call: TRBJ2-2; cdr3_nt: TGCAGCGTTCAGGGCCTAGCGGGGGGAAAGGGCGCCGGGGAGCTGTTTTTT; cdr3_aa: CSVQGLAGGKGAGELFF
v_call: TRBV6-5; d_call: NA; j_call: TRBJ1-5; cdr3_nt: TGTGCCAGCAGGGACCGGGGAGGCTTAACGGCCCAGCATTTT; cdr3_aa: CASRDRGGLTAQHF